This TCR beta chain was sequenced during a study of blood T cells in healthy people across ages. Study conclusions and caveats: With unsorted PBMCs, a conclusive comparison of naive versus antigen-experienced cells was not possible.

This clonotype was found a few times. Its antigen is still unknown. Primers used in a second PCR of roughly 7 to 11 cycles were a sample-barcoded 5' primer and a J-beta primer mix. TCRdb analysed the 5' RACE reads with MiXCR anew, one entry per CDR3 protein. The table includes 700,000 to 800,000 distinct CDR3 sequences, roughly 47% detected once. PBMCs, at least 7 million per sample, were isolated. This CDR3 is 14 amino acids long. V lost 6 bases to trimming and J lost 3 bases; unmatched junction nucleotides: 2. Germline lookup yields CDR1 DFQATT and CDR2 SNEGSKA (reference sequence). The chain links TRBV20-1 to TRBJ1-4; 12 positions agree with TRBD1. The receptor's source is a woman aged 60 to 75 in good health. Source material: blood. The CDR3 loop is CSAGQGAANEKLFF. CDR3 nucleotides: TGCAGTGCGGGACAGGGGGCGGCTAATGAAAAACTGTTTTTT.